A selection of T cell receptor beta chains follows, all from one sample in a study of blood T cell repertoires in COVID-19. The protocol was immunoSEQ multiplex PCR, while the TCRdb copy is restricted to in-frame clones and leaves out a portion. The profile covers around 130,000 clones, with 84% appearing a single time and over 9% taken by the ten largest. The sequenced material came from peripheral blood. The origin of the receptors is a woman aged 60 to 75 with acute or convalescent COVID-19. Each CDR3 is given with its conserved first and last residue.

v_call	cdr3_length	j_call	cdr3_aa
TRBV6-1	16	TRBJ2-3	CASSEEETTSTDTQYF
TRBV6-2/TRBV6-3	16	TRBJ2-2	CASSYLFQVNTGELFF
TRBV5-4	16	TRBJ2-2	CASSATGTGGSGELFF
TRBV12-5	12	TRBJ1-1	CASGPQEFEAFF
TRBV19	14	TRBJ1-5	CASTLSGVGQPQHF
TRBV6-1	15	TRBJ2-1	CASSELAGRYNEQFF
TRBV7-9	15	TRBJ1-3	CASSLYSSSGNTIYF
TRBV9	17	TRBJ1-3	CASSVAPNGVSGNTIYF
TRBV30	15	TRBJ2-7	CAWSPGGVLSYEQYF
TRBV7-9	16	TRBJ2-7	CASSSYSGNSPYEQYF
TRBV27	15	TRBJ1-6	CASSLFAAGDSPLHF
TRBV24-1	21	TRBJ2-5	CATSDRRYERGAAGIKETQYF
TRBV5-1	13	TRBJ1-2	CASSPDRNYGYTF